This T cell receptor (beta chain) was obtained from a study of identical twins. This clonotype was counted only a few times. Template switching introduced a universal primer site, and the cDNA bore unique molecular identifiers. TCRdb analysed the 5' RACE reads with MiXCR anew, one entry per CDR3 protein. Altogether roughly 570,000 distinct CDR3 sequences are present, roughly 9.9% being singletons, with the ten largest covering 2.5% to 3.5%. CDR1 and CDR2 (germline): MGHDK, SYGVNS. This CDR3 contains 14 residues. Trimming shortened V by 7 bases and J by 5 bases, and 18 bases separated the two germline ends. Only healthy Caucasians were included as donors. This sample also appeared in a second study, on yellow fever vaccine responses in identical twins.

Sequences were obtained from PBMCs. This chain uses TRBV25-1 with TRBJ2-7; D not resolved. This receptor was taken from a woman between 18 and 29 years old in good health. The CDR3, as DNA: TGTGCCAGCAAAGGGTCCGCCACTGTGAACGAGCAGTACTTC. Its protein is CASKGSATVNEQYF.